These T cell receptor beta chains were read from a single sample in a study of identical twins. TCRdb redid the calling of the 5' RACE reads with MiXCR, one entry per CDR3 protein. This table has hundreds of thousands of distinct CDR3 sequences, roughly 8% appearing once. Separately, the same data were catalogued under a study of yellow fever vaccine responses in identical twins.

Sequenced sample: PBMCs. The receptor source for this set is a woman aged 18-30 years in good health. Each CDR3 is given with its conserved first and last residue. D genes are given only for firm matches. Size values are once, few and many counts, or a class for expanded clones, and some rows have none.

j_call: TRBJ2-2; v_call: TRBV11-2; d_call: TRBD2; clone_size: .; cdr3_nt: TGTGCCAGCAGCTTTTTTGCCTTTTGGCGGGAGGGCCTTCGTGAGACCGGGGAGCTGTTTTTT; cdr3_aa: CASSFFAFWREGLRETGELFF
j_call: TRBJ1-5; v_call: TRBV6-1; d_call: .; clone_size: many; cdr3_nt: TGTGCCAGCAGTGAAGCGCGGCCGGGGGCAAGCAATCAGCCCCAGCATTTT; cdr3_aa: CASSEARPGASNQPQHF
j_call: TRBJ1-1; v_call: TRBV20-1; d_call: TRBD1; clone_size: few; cdr3_nt: TGCAGTGCGAGCGGACAGGGGGTAAACACTGAAGCTTTCTTT; cdr3_aa: CSASGQGVNTEAFF
j_call: TRBJ2-1; v_call: TRBV7-2; d_call: TRBD2; clone_size: few; cdr3_nt: TGTGCCAGCAGCTCCCCGCGCCCTAGCGGGACCTACAATGAGCAGTTCTTC; cdr3_aa: CASSSPRPSGTYNEQFF
j_call: TRBJ1-2; v_call: TRBV6-6; d_call: .; clone_size: few; cdr3_nt: TGTGCCAGCAGTTACTTCTCGGAATATGGCTACACCTTC; cdr3_aa: CASSYFSEYGYTF
j_call: TRBJ2-2; v_call: TRBV29-1; d_call: TRBD1; clone_size: many; cdr3_nt: TGCAGCGTTGACTTGGGGACAGGGGGCATATGGGAGCTGTTTTTT; cdr3_aa: CSVDLGTGGIWELFF
j_call: TRBJ2-1; v_call: TRBV30; d_call: TRBD2; clone_size: .; cdr3_nt: TGTGCCTGGGTTCCCCTCGGGACTATCGAAAACAATGAGCAGTTCTTC; cdr3_aa: CAWVPLGTIENNEQFF
j_call: TRBJ2-1; v_call: TRBV28; d_call: .; clone_size: few; cdr3_nt: TGTGCCAGCACTCCTAAGGGGCTGGGCGGAATTTACAATGAGCAGTTCTTC; cdr3_aa: CASTPKGLGGIYNEQFF
j_call: TRBJ1-4; v_call: TRBV28; d_call: TRBD1; clone_size: .; cdr3_nt: TGTGCCAGCAGCCCAGGGGGTGTTCAAGAAAAACTGTTTTTT; cdr3_aa: CASSPGGVQEKLFF
j_call: TRBJ2-1; v_call: TRBV20-1; d_call: TRBD2; clone_size: .; cdr3_nt: TGCAGTGCTAGCGGTGCGGGGGGGCCCTACAATGAGCAGTTCTTC; cdr3_aa: CSASGAGGPYNEQFF
j_call: TRBJ1-5; v_call: TRBV6-5; d_call: .; clone_size: few; cdr3_nt: TGTGCCAGCAGTTTCGGACAGAGAAGGACGGATCAGCCCCAGCATTTT; cdr3_aa: CASSFGQRRTDQPQHF
j_call: TRBJ2-7; v_call: TRBV20-1; d_call: TRBD2; clone_size: few; cdr3_nt: TGCAGTGCTAGAGATGTTACTAGCGGGGCAACCTACGAGCAGTACTTC; cdr3_aa: CSARDVTSGATYEQYF
j_call: TRBJ1-4; v_call: TRBV29-1; d_call: .; clone_size: .; cdr3_nt: TGCAGCGTTGAACGGTTCCAGGATGGAAAACTGTTTTTT; cdr3_aa: CSVERFQDGKLFF
j_call: TRBJ1-1; v_call: TRBV7-9; d_call: TRBD1; clone_size: many; cdr3_nt: TGTGCCAGCAGATATGACAGGGGGAACACTGAAGCTTTCTTT; cdr3_aa: CASRYDRGNTEAFF
j_call: TRBJ1-6; v_call: TRBV27; d_call: .; clone_size: few; cdr3_nt: TGTGCCAGCAGTTTTTCAGCGGTCGGGTTGGGGTCACCCCTCCACTTT; cdr3_aa: CASSFSAVGLGSPLHF
j_call: TRBJ2-7; v_call: TRBV7-9; d_call: .; clone_size: .; cdr3_nt: TGTGCCAGCAGCCCCCAAGCCTCCTACGAGCAGTACTTC; cdr3_aa: CASSPQASYEQYF
j_call: TRBJ2-2; v_call: TRBV10-3; d_call: .; clone_size: .; cdr3_nt: TGTGCCATCAGTGTTAGGACCGTGGGGGCCGGGGAGCTGTTTTTT; cdr3_aa: CAISVRTVGAGELFF
j_call: TRBJ2-5; v_call: TRBV9; d_call: .; clone_size: .; cdr3_nt: TGTGCCAGCAGCGTAGGGGAGTCGGAGACCCAGTACTTC; cdr3_aa: CASSVGESETQYF
j_call: TRBJ2-3; v_call: TRBV6-5; d_call: TRBD1; clone_size: .; cdr3_nt: TGTGCCAGCAGAAGGACAGGGGATACGCAGTATTTT; cdr3_aa: CASRRTGDTQYF
j_call: TRBJ2-7; v_call: TRBV6-2/TRBV6-3; d_call: .; clone_size: .; cdr3_nt: TGTGCCAGCAGTTACTCTCTATCACCGACGCGGGAGCAGTACTTC; cdr3_aa: CASSYSLSPTREQYF
j_call: TRBJ2-5; v_call: TRBV7-2; d_call: TRBD2; clone_size: few; cdr3_nt: TGTGCCAGCACCTACGATCCCCCGGGACTAGCAGTCGAGACCCAGTACTTC; cdr3_aa: CASTYDPPGLAVETQYF
j_call: TRBJ2-3; v_call: TRBV29-1; d_call: .; clone_size: many; cdr3_nt: TGCAGCGTTGAAGGGGGCCCTAGCACAGATACGCAGTATTTT; cdr3_aa: CSVEGGPSTDTQYF
j_call: TRBJ1-5; v_call: TRBV10-2; d_call: TRBD1; clone_size: many; cdr3_nt: TGCGCCAGCAGTCCGGGACAGGGGGCATGGCAGCCCCAGCATTTT; cdr3_aa: CASSPGQGAWQPQHF